Listed here are 28 T cell receptor beta chains from one sample, sequenced in a study of blood T cell repertoires in COVID-19. The method was immunoSEQ multiplex PCR; TCRdb's version includes in-frame clones alone and lacks a portion of them. The table shows roughly 200,000 clones, with roughly 80% occurring only once. The sample comprised peripheral blood. The receptors shown here come from a man aged 45-65 years with active or convalescent COVID-19.

This chain links TRBV19 with TRBJ2-7, with 9 positions matching TRBD1. The junction had 4 bases not matched to a gene; V was cut back by 5 bases and J by 2 bases. CDR1 and CDR2 (germline): LNHDA, SQIVND (reference sequence). This CDR3 is built from 14 residues. This CDR3 reads CASSWDRAPYEQYF. Written as DNA, the CDR3 is TGTGCCAGTAGTTGGGACAGGGCCCCCTACGAGCAGTACTTC.

This clone is a singleton in its sample. The CDR3 DNA sequence: TGTGCCAGCAGTGGTAACAGGGGGCTGGACTATGGCTACACCTTC. It specifies CASSGNRGLDYGYTF. The V call is TRBV6-4, the J call TRBJ1-2; 9 bases are shared with TRBD1. The V gene end was trimmed by 4 bases and the J gene end by 3 bases; junction bases not matched to a gene: 6. Germline V gene sequence: CDR1 MRHNA, CDR2 SNTAGT. CDR3 length: 15 amino acids.

This clone was detected only a few times. The chain has TRBV6-5 and TRBJ2-7; tentative D call: TRBD2 (5 bases). In germline, CDR1 is MNHEY, CDR2 SVGAGI. The V end was cut by 4 bases, the J end by 1 base, with 11 bases between. CDR3 length: 14 residues. CDR3: CASSFSDSSYEQYF. The CDR3 region has the DNA TGTGCCAGCAGTTTCTCGGACTCATCCTACGAGCAGTACTTC.

V gene TRBV28 combines with J gene TRBJ2-7; D is ambiguous. Trimming removed 6 bases at V and 3 bases at J, with 12 bases between. This CDR3 has 13 residues. From germline, CDR1 is MDHEN and CDR2 SYDVKM. CDR3 in DNA: TGTGCCAGCAGATCCCCAGGCCTCTACGAGCAGTACTTC. It yields the protein CASRSPGLYEQYF.

The CDR3 region has the DNA TGTGCCAGCAGCTTCGGCGGGTTAGCCTACAATGAGCAGTTCTTC. Translated: CASSFGGLAYNEQFF. The chain employs TRBV7-8 and TRBJ2-1, with a tentative D call TRBD2 (5 bases). This CDR3 is 15 amino acids long. Germline V gene sequence: CDR1 SGHVS, CDR2 FQNEAQ. Trimming took 3 bases from V and 2 from J, leaving 11 bases between them.

The chain has TRBV7-2 and TRBJ2-1; 8 nucleotides agree with TRBD2. The CDR3 contains 15 residues. Germline CDR1 SGHTA, CDR2 FQGNSA. Trimming removed 5 bases from V and 6 bases from J; junction bases left unmatched: 9. The CDR3 sequence is CASSPQRGFSNEQFF. The CDR3 DNA follows: TGTGCCAGCAGCCCTCAGCGGGGGTTTTCCAATGAGCAGTTCTTC.

The chain couples TRBV29-1 to TRBJ1-1; the D gene is possibly TRBD1 (5 bases). Germline V lookup: CDR1 SQVTM, CDR2 ANQGSEA. The CDR3 totals 11 residues. CDR3 region: CTVLGEAEAFF. The CDR3 DNA follows: TGCACCGTATTGGGGGAGGCTGAAGCTTTCTTT.

This clone has only one observation. V and J are TRBV30 and TRBJ1-5; D might be TRBD1 (6 bases). There are 14 residues in the CDR3. Germline loops: CDR1 GTSNPN, CDR2 SVGIG (reference sequence). Trimming cost V 0 bases and J 4 bases, with 10 bases left between them. The CDR3 loop is CAWSVRGANQPQHF. CDR3 coding DNA: TGTGCCTGGAGTGTACGGGGGGCGAATCAGCCCCAGCATTTT.

The genes are TRBV18 and TRBJ1-2; D may be TRBD1 (5 bases). V lost 2 bases and J 8 bases, leaving 15 bases between the germline ends. CDR1 and CDR2 (germline): KGHSH, LQKENI. This CDR3 region has 14 residues. CDR3 sequence: CASSPSGGFEGYTF. The DNA for the CDR3 is TGTGCCAGCTCACCATCCGGGGGATTTGAGGGCTACACCTTC.

The chain has TRBV2 and TRBJ2-5; D not certain. The V end was cut by 7 bases, the J end by 2 bases, with 14 bases between. Germline CDR1 and CDR2: SNHLY and FYNNEI. The CDR3 runs to 14 residues. The CDR3 sequence: CASKVNRLQETQYF. CDR3 sequence (DNA): TGTGCCAGCAAAGTAAACCGCCTACAAGAGACCCAGTACTTC. Full variable domain (rest looked up from reference TRBV2 and TRBJ2-5): EPEVTQTPSHQVTQMGQEVILRCVPISNHLYFYWYRQILGQKVEFLVSFYNNEISEKSEIFDDQFSVERPDGSNFTLKIRSTKLEDSAMYFCASKVNRLQETQYFGPGTRLLVL.

V usage is TRBV5-1 and J usage is TRBJ1-4, with 7 bases that match TRBD1. The V gene's germline CDR1 is SGHRS and CDR2 YFSETQ. CDR3 length: 15 amino acids. After removal of 0 bases from V and 3 bases from J, the junction contained 2 bases not matched to a gene. As DNA, the CDR3 is TGCGCCAGCAGCTTGGTACAGGGGCCTAATGAAAAACTGTTTTTT. As protein: CASSLVQGPNEKLFF. The complete variable domain, with remaining parts taken from reference TRBV5-1 and TRBJ1-4, reads KAGVTQTPRYLIKTRGQQVTLSCSPISGHRSVSWYQQTPGQGLQFLFEYFSETQRNKGNFPGRFSGRQFSNSRSEMNVSTLELGDSALYLCASSLVQGPNEKLFFGSGTQLSVL.

This clone was recorded only once. The rearrangement joins TRBV11-2 to TRBJ1-2; a weak D match, TRBD1 (5 bases). From germline, CDR1 is SGHAT and CDR2 FQNNGV. Trimming removed 3 bases from V and 7 bases from J, with 15 bases in between. The CDR3 covers 14 residues. The CDR3 DNA sequence: TGTGCCAGCAGCTTTTCCAGGGCAGAGAGTGGCTACACCTTC. This gives the protein CASSFSRAESGYTF.

The CDR3 spells CASSSDRSTDTQYF. CDR3 DNA sequence: TGCGCCAGCAGCTCTGACAGAAGCACAGATACGCAGTATTTT. J is TRBJ2-3 and V is TRBV5-1; D is perhaps TRBD1 (5 bases). V was clipped by 3 bases and J by 0 bases, with 8 bases between them. The CDR3 is 14 amino acids. Germline CDR1 reads SGHRS; CDR2 reads YFSETQ.

The gene calls are TRBV5-6 and TRBJ1-5; no clear D. The CDR3 runs to 16 residues. Trimming took 5 bases from V and 3 from J, leaving 18 bases between them. Germline assignment: CDR1 SGHDT and CDR2 YYEEEE. CDR3 residues: CASRSMLEDLNQPQHF. CDR3 DNA: TGTGCCAGCAGGTCGATGTTGGAGGACCTCAATCAGCCCCAGCATTTT.

The rearrangement links TRBV19 to TRBJ2-1; 11 positions match TRBD2. With 7 bases clipped from V and 6 bases from J, the junction kept 8 bases outside the gene matches. This CDR3 comprises 15 residues. Germline V gene data show CDR1 as LNHDA and CDR2 as SQIVND (reference sequence). The CDR3 region is CASTKTSGAGNEQFF. The CDR3 DNA reads as TGTGCCAGTACCAAGACTAGCGGGGCGGGCAATGAGCAGTTCTTC.

This chain's CDR3 is CASSYSGTSGEQFF. CDR3 sequence (DNA): TGTGCCAGCAGTTACTCGGGGACTAGCGGGGAGCAGTTCTTC. The rearrangement uses TRBV6-2 or TRBV6-3 and TRBJ2-1; TRBD2 aligns across 12 bases. The CDR3 is made up of 14 amino acids. The V segment lost 0 bases and the J segment 10 bases; nucleotides outside the gene matches: 1. Per the germline V gene, CDR1 is MNHEY and CDR2 is SVGEGT.

In its sample, this clone was seen once. V gene TRBV25-1 combines with J gene TRBJ2-5; D might be TRBD2 (5 bases). Germline V gives CDR1 MGHDK, CDR2 SYGVNS. V was pared by 6 bases and J by 5 bases, with 13 bases between. The CDR3 has 13 amino acids. The CDR3 DNA reads as TGTGCCAGCAGAGGGAGTGGCGGGGAGACCCAGTACTTC. Its translation: CASRGSGGETQYF.

DNA for the CDR3: TGTGCCAGCAGCCAAGTAGCCGGCTCCTACGAGCAGTACTTC. The encoded protein is CASSQVAGSYEQYF. The chain couples TRBV3-1 (or the pseudogene TRBV3-2) to TRBJ2-7, with no clear D. In germline, CDR1 is LGHDT, CDR2 YNNKEL (reference sequence). V was trimmed by 1 base and J by 0 bases, leaving 7 bases between them. This CDR3 comprises 14 residues.

The chain recombines TRBV7-6 with TRBJ1-1; D perhaps matches TRBD1 (5 bases). Deletions cut 0 bases from V and 1 base from J, with 12 bases between. Germline CDR1 SGHVS, CDR2 FNYEAQ. This CDR3 has 16 amino acids. CDR3 sequence (DNA): TGTGCCAGCAGCTTAGCGCAATCCAGGGCGAACACTGAAGCTTTCTTT. It yields the protein CASSLAQSRANTEAFF. The full variable domain, rest sourced from reference TRBV7-6 and TRBJ1-1, is GAGVSQSPRYKVTKRGQDVALRCDPISGHVSLYWYRQALGQGPEFLTYFNYEAQQDKSGLPNDRFSAERPEGSISTLTIQRTEQRDSAMYRCASSLAQSRANTEAFFGQGTRLTVV.

This clone came up a few times. The rearrangement links TRBV9 to TRBJ1-4, with D perhaps TRBD1 (5 bases). The CDR3 is 14 residues long. Germline V gives CDR1 SGDLS, CDR2 YYNGEE. Trimming pared 3 bases from V and 5 bases from J, leaving 11 bases between. CDR3 amino acids: CASSAQVGNEKLFF. The CDR3 nucleotides read TGTGCCAGCAGCGCACAGGTCGGGAATGAAAAACTGTTTTTT.

The chain is built from TRBV21-1 and TRBJ2-3; TRBD2, as called in the table, went unchecked against the DNA. TRBV21-1 is annotated as a pseudogene. This CDR3 contains 14 residues. The CDR3 reads CARGGGGAQDTQYF. The CDR3, as DNA: TGTGCCAGGGGTGGAGGGGGGGCACAAGATACGCAGTATTTT.

V is TRBV28 and J is TRBJ1-1; D is unclear. The CDR3 consists of 16 residues. Germline V gene lookup returns CDR1 MDHEN and CDR2 SYDVKM. The V end lost 2 bases, the J end lost 0 bases, and 13 bases lay between the germline ends. This CDR3 reads CASSLTDLVVNTEAFF. The CDR3 DNA is TGTGCCAGCAGTTTAACGGACTTAGTGGTGAACACTGAAGCTTTCTTT.

CDR3 sequence (DNA): TGTGCCAGCTCACCCTGGACAGGGAGAGGAAACACCATATATTTT. It encodes CASSPWTGRGNTIYF. The genes are TRBV18 and TRBJ1-3; 8 positions match TRBD1. CDR1 is KGHSH, CDR2 LQKENI, per germline. Trimming cost V 3 bases and J 4 bases; bases outside gene matches: 5. The length of the CDR3 is 15 residues.

This chain links TRBV4-3 with TRBJ2-2, with 13 bases matching TRBD2. The CDR3 length is 19 residues. The trim removed 2 bases at V and 4 bases at J, leaving 10 bases unmatched. Looked up from germline, CDR1 is LGHNA and CDR2 is YSLEER. The CDR3 spells CASSQFPRTSGGGTGELFF. For the CDR3, the DNA is TGCGCCAGCAGCCAATTCCCGCGGACTAGCGGGGGCGGCACCGGGGAGCTGTTTTTT.

V gene TRBV28 combines with J gene TRBJ1-3, with D uncertain. Germline CDR1 and CDR2: MDHEN and SYDVKM. The CDR3 sequence is 15 residues long. Trimming took 5 bases from V and 2 from J, leaving 13 bases between them. CDR3: CASSIPLGAGNTIYF. The DNA of the CDR3 is TGTGCCAGCAGTATCCCCCTAGGTGCTGGAAACACCATATATTTT.

This chain uses TRBV11-2 with TRBJ2-7; the match to TRBD1 covers 7 bases. Germline V CDR1 and CDR2: SGHAT, FQNNGV. The CDR3 runs 13 residues. J gave up 2 bases and V 7 bases, and 5 bases lay outside the gene matches. The DNA for the CDR3 is TGTGCCAGCACCAAGACAGGGACCTACGAGCAGTACTTC. Protein sequence: CASTKTGTYEQYF.

This clone was seen at least ten times. The rearrangement joins TRBV7-6 to TRBJ1-6; D uncertain. The length of the CDR3 is 13 residues. V was pared by 1 base and J by 7 bases, with 5 bases between. The V gene's germline CDR1 is SGHVS and CDR2 FNYEAQ. As DNA, the CDR3 is TGTGCCAGCAGCTTAGTGAGAAATTCACCCCTCCACTTT. This gives the protein CASSLVRNSPLHF. Filled out from reference TRBV7-6 and TRBJ1-6, the complete variable domain reads GAGVSQSPRYKVTKRGQDVALRCDPISGHVSLYWYRQALGQGPEFLTYFNYEAQQDKSGLPNDRFSAERPEGSISTLTIQRTEQRDSAMYRCASSLVRNSPLHFGNGTRLTVT.

This clone has only one observation. The V and J genes are TRBV30 and TRBJ1-4; possible D gene TRBD1, 5 bases. The CDR3 runs to 14 residues. Germline CDR1 is GTSNPN and CDR2 is SVGIG (reference sequence). Trimming removed 7 bases at V and 3 bases at J, with 15 bases between. CDR3 DNA sequence: TGTGCCTACCGGACACCGGGCCCTAATGAAAAACTGTTTTTT. Translating it yields CAYRTPGPNEKLFF.